This T cell receptor beta chain was identified during a study of blood T cell repertoires in COVID-19. At the level of the study: Some COVID-19 samples were acute and others convalescent; all came from the United States, Italy and Spain.

Only in-frame clones appear in the TCRdb table, and some are missing; sequencing was by immunoSEQ multiplex PCR. The table includes fewer than 500,000 clones, about 87% detected once. Seattle patients were enrolled during active infection and followed longitudinally. The CDR3 runs 15 residues. In germline, CDR1 is SNHLY, CDR2 FYNNEI. V gave up 6 bases and J gave up 0 bases; unmatched junction bases: 7. This clonotype originated in a man aged 18 to 29 with COVID-19, enrolled during active disease. The rearrangement joins TRBV2 to TRBJ2-7, with 8 bases lining up with TRBD1. The specimen sequenced was peripheral blood. The CDR3 sequence: CASSPLQGDSYEQYF. The CDR3 DNA reads as TGTGCCAGCAGCCCCCTACAGGGGGACTCCTACGAGCAGTACTTC.